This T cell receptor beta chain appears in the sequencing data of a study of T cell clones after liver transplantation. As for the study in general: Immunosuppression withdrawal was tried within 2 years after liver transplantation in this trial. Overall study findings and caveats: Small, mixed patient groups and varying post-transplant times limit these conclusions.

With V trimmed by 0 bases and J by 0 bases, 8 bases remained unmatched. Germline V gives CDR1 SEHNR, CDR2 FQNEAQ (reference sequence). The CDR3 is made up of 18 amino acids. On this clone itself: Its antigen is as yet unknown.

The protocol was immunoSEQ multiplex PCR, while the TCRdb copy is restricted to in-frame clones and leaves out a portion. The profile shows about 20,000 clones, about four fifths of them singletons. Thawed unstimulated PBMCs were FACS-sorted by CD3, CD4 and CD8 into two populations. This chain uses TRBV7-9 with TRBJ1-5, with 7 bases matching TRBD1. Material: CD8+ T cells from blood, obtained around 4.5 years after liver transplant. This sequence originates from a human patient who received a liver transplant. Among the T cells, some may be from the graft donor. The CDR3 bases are TGTGCCAGCAGCTTAGCGCCTACAGGGGTTTTTAGCAATCAGCCCCAGCATTTT. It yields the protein CASSLAPTGVFSNQPQHF.